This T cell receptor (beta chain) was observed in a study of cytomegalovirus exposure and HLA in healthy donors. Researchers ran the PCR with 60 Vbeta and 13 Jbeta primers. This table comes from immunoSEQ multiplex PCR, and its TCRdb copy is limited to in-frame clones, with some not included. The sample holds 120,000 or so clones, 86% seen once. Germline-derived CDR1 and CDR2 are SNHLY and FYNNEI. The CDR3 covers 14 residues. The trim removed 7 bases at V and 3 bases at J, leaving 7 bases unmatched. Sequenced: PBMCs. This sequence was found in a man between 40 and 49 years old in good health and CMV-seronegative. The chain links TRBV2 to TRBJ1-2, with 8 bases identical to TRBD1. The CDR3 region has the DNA TGTGCCAGCAAGGGACAGGTGAGGGACTATGGCTACACCTTC. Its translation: CASKGQVRDYGYTF.